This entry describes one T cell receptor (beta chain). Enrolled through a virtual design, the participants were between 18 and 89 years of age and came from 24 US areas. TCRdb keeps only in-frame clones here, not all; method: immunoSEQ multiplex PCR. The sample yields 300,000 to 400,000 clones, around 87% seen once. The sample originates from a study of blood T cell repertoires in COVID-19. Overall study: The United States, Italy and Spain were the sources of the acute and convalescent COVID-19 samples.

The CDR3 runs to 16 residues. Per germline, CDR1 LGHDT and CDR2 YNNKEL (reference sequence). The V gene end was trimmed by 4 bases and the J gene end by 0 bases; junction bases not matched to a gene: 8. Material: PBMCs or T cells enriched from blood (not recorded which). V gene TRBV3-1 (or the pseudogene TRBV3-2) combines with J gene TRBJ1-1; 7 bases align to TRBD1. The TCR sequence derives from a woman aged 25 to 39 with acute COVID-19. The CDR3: CASSRRQGNLNTEAFF. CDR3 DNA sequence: TGTGCCAGCAGCCGCAGACAGGGCAACCTGAACACTGAAGCTTTCTTT.